These 16 T cell receptor beta chains originate from one sample sequenced in a study of cytomegalovirus exposure and HLA in healthy donors. Clones were read by immunoSEQ multiplex PCR, and TCRdb kept only the in-frame ones, dropping some. The top ten hold 1% to 1.5% of the sample, which has 150,000 to 250,000 clones, roughly 81% seen once. The sequenced sample was PBMCs. These receptors were collected from a woman in her twenties or thirties in good health and CMV-seronegative.

The rearrangement links TRBV5-6 to TRBJ2-5; D unclear. CDR3 size: 15 residues. The V and J ends lost 1 base and 4 bases respectively, with 14 bases between them. Germline V gene sequence: CDR1 SGHDT, CDR2 YYEEEE. In DNA form, the CDR3 reads TGTGCCAGCAGCTTGCCCACAGCCACCGGAGAGACCCAGTACTTC. Protein sequence: CASSLPTATGETQYF.

V and J are TRBV4-1 and TRBJ1-5; 7 bases fit TRBD1. The CDR3 sequence is 14 residues long. V lost 3 bases, J lost 4 bases, and 3 bases stayed unmatched. Germline V gene sequence: CDR1 MGHRA, CDR2 YSYEKL. Written as DNA, the CDR3 is TGCGCCAGCAGCCAGGGACAGCTAAATCAGCCCCAGCATTTT. Its protein is CASSQGQLNQPQHF.

This clone appeared once. The V gene is TRBV27, the J gene TRBJ1-2; TRBD1 agrees at 7 bases. Germline V lookup: CDR1 MNHEY, CDR2 SMNVEV (reference sequence). The CDR3 covers 14 residues. V shed 5 bases, J shed 5 bases, and the junction held 8 bases outside the gene matches. The DNA of the CDR3 is TGTGCCAGCAGTCAATTCAGGGGGACGTATGGCTACACCTTC. Its protein is CASSQFRGTYGYTF.

This CDR3 is CASSPNLNRGPDTQYF. The CDR3 DNA sequence: TGTGCCAGCAGCCCCAATCTGAACAGGGGGCCAGATACGCAGTATTTT. The chain joins TRBV5-6 to TRBJ2-3; 9 bases map to TRBD1. Trimming at V came to 4 bases and at J to 4 bases, leaving 10 bases not matched to a gene. This CDR3 has 16 residues. Germline-derived CDR1 and CDR2 are SGHDT and YYEEEE.

The rearrangement joins TRBV5-1 to TRBJ1-2; TRBD1 matches at 9 bases. The germline V gene encodes CDR1 SGHRS and CDR2 YFSETQ. V shed 0 bases and J 6 bases; nucleotides not matched to a gene: 3. This CDR3 region has 14 residues. CDR3: CASSLGQGVDGYTF. As DNA, the CDR3 is TGCGCCAGCAGCTTGGGACAGGGGGTGGATGGCTACACCTTC.

This clone was observed a single time. The rearrangement links TRBV4-2 to TRBJ1-3, with 8 bases fitting TRBD1. The length of the CDR3 is 16 residues. V trimming: 0 bases; J trimming: 0 bases; junction bases outside the gene matches: 1. Germline assignment: CDR1 LGHNA and CDR2 YNFKEQ. The CDR3 is CASSQEGTGSGNTIYF. CDR3 nucleotides: TGTGCCAGCAGCCAAGAGGGGACAGGCTCTGGAAACACCATATATTTT.

The rearrangement links TRBV6-5 to TRBJ1-5; possibly TRBD1 for D (6 bases). Trimming took 0 bases from V and 4 from J, leaving 10 bases between them. CDR3 length: 15 amino acids. Germline V CDR1 and CDR2: MNHEY, SVGAGI. DNA of the CDR3: TGTGCCAGCAGTTACTCGTACAGGGTTAATCAGCCCCAGCATTTT. This codes for CASSYSYRVNQPQHF.

The V gene is TRBV5-5, the J gene TRBJ1-6; the D gene is possibly TRBD1 (6 bases). V was clipped by 2 bases and J by 6 bases, with 9 bases between them. The CDR3 is made up of 14 amino acids. CDR1 SGHKS and CDR2 YYEKEE come from the germline V gene (reference sequence). Here the CDR3 DNA reads TGTGCCAGCAGCTTAAGGACAGCTAATTCACCCCTCCACTTT. Protein sequence: CASSLRTANSPLHF.

This clone is a singleton in its sample. The chain recombines TRBV20-1 with TRBJ1-2; 8 nucleotides agree with TRBD1. The V segment lost 5 bases and the J segment 7 bases; nucleotides outside the gene matches: 0. Germline V gene lookup returns CDR1 DFQATT and CDR2 SNEGSKA (reference sequence). The CDR3 runs 10 residues. CDR3 nucleotide sequence: TGCAGTGCTGACAGGGGTGGCTACACCTTC. It is translated as CSADRGGYTF.

The table lists this clone with a count of one. The chain uses TRBV6-5 and TRBJ1-6, with D tentatively TRBD1 (5 bases). Trimming removed 3 bases at V and 7 bases at J, with 7 bases between. CDR1 MNHEY and CDR2 SVGAGI come from the germline V gene. The length of the CDR3 is 13 residues. CDR3 in DNA: TGTGCCAGCAGTTATCACAGGAATTCACCCCTCCACTTT. Translation gives CASSYHRNSPLHF.

Only a few counts were recorded for this clone. The V and J genes are TRBV6-1 and TRBJ1-3, with no clear D. With 7 bases removed from V and 7 bases from J, the gap between germline ends came to 17 bases. Germline V lookup: CDR1 MNHNS, CDR2 SASEGT. The CDR3 sequence is 14 residues long. The CDR3 bases are TGTGCCAGCACCATGATCGGAGTGAGTAACACCATATATTTT. Translation gives CASTMIGVSNTIYF.

Concerning this clone itself: A junction end diverges from the germline sequence, so it may reflect a read error. The V call is TRBV6-1, the J call TRBJ2-5; D might be TRBD1 (6 bases). Looked up from germline, CDR1 is MNHNS and CDR2 is SASEGT. The CDR3 sequence is 12 residues long. The CDR3 region has the DNA TGTGCCAGCAGACAACAGACGCAGGGGAAGGACTTC. Its protein product is CASRQQTQGKDF.

The chain couples TRBV19 to TRBJ2-2; 12 bases map to TRBD1. Germline-derived CDR1 and CDR2 are LNHDA and SQIVND (reference sequence). CDR3 size: 15 residues. Trimming at V came to 5 bases and at J to 6 bases, leaving 4 bases not matched to a gene. CDR3 residues: CASSRDRGPAGELFF. The CDR3 nucleotides read TGTGCCAGTAGTCGGGACAGGGGGCCGGCCGGGGAGCTGTTTTTT.

The gene calls are TRBV6-1 and TRBJ1-4; D gene uncertain. V was shortened by 5 bases and J by 0 bases, with 10 bases between the two germline ends. The germline V gene has CDR1 MNHNS and CDR2 SASEGT. The CDR3 runs 15 residues. The DNA for the CDR3 is TGTGCCAGCAGTAAGACACCTGCAACTAATGAAAAACTGTTTTTT. Translated, it gives CASSKTPATNEKLFF.

The chain recombines TRBV5-1 with TRBJ2-5, with a tentative D call TRBD2 (5 bases). The germline gives CDR1 SGHRS, CDR2 YFSETQ. V lost 2 bases, J lost 5 bases, and 10 bases lay in between. The CDR3 loop spans 13 amino acids. The CDR3 bases are TGCGCCAGCAGCTTTAACAGAGGGGAGACCCAGTACTTC. Amino acids: CASSFNRGETQYF.

V is TRBV9 and J is TRBJ1-2; the match to TRBD1 covers 12 bases. The CDR3 sequence is 16 residues long. V lost 4 bases to trimming and J lost 7 bases; unmatched junction nucleotides: 11. Germline lookup yields CDR1 SGDLS and CDR2 YYNGEE. The CDR3 region is CASSSLGDRGRGGYTF. The DNA for the CDR3 is TGTGCCAGCAGCTCACTCGGGGACAGGGGGCGAGGTGGCTACACCTTC.